One T cell receptor beta chain is described in this entry. Its specificity is not known. The data stem from a study of T cell repertoires in ileal Crohn's disease. Study-level information: Surgery for a complication: stricturing in 61%, penetrating in about 39%. M6 samples are neoterminal ileum biopsies from postoperative colonoscopy. Study results and limitations: Active smokers at surgery had more clonal expansions than non-smokers.

Time point in this sample: neoterminal ileum biopsy at postoperative endoscopy, about 6 months after surgery. The table came from immunoSEQ multiplex PCR; TCRdb's copy has only in-frame clones and leaves some out. The sample lists about 2,600 clones; 70% to 85% were seen once. The CDR3 consists of 13 residues. CDR1 and CDR2 from the germline V gene are SGHVS and FNYEAQ. V dropped 3 bases and J dropped 6 bases, with 9 bases sitting between them. The sample comprised ileal tissue. The chain combines TRBV7-6 with TRBJ2-1; weak D call: TRBD2 (5 bases). The clonotype comes from an adult with Crohn's disease. CDR3 protein: CASSFRLFNEQFF. Written as DNA, the CDR3 is TGTGCCAGCAGCTTTAGACTATTCAATGAGCAGTTCTTC.